This TCR beta chain emerged from a study of T cell repertoires in cytomegalovirus infection. Background on the study: It was the public TCR beta signatures that indicated both CMV infection and matching HLA type. Points from the study as a whole: Identification of carriers of CMV plus the relevant HLA was achieved through cumulative public TCR beta family frequency. HLA-C-restricted CMV clonotypes gave the most frequent clonotype in two of eight donors.

This clonotype appeared many times. Its antigen is unidentified. Trimming shortened V by 5 bases and J by 8 bases, and 16 bases separated the two germline ends. The CDR3 consists of 14 residues. Germline lookup yields CDR1 SGHTA and CDR2 FQGTGA. Via MiXCR, TCRdb re-called the reads, giving one row per CDR3 protein. In the table there are 400,000 to 550,000 distinct CDR3 sequences, 10% to 12% of which are singletons. Material for sequencing was PBMCs. The source is a human donor in good health (CMV status not recorded). Some clones in this sample may be carry-over from other donors' samples. The rearrangement links TRBV7-3 to TRBJ2-1, with D perhaps TRBD2 (6 bases). The CDR3 protein is CASSRTSTSDEQFF. CDR3 DNA: TGTGCCAGCAGCCGTACTAGCACCTCAGATGAGCAGTTCTTC.